The 21 T cell receptor beta chains in this list originate from one sample, sequenced in a study of shared clonotypes between healthy human individuals. Assay used: immunoSEQ multiplex PCR; TCRdb lists only in-frame clones, some missing. Of 2 million to 2.5 million clones in the sample, 90% to 96% are singletons; the top ten hold roughly 0.13%. The sample comprised naive CD4+ T cells sorted from blood. Subset described: CD45RA+ positively selected. The receptors derive from a man younger than 35 in good health.

The chain links TRBV4-3 to TRBJ1-1; D is unclear. V was cut by 0 bases and J by 10 bases, with 12 bases left in between. Germline loops: CDR1 LGHNA, CDR2 YSLEER. There are 13 residues in the CDR3. The CDR3 bases are TGCGCCAGCAGCCAAGAGAGGCAGTCGATAGCTTTCTTT. It encodes CASSQERQSIAFF.

The rearrangement uses TRBV29-1 and TRBJ2-5, with a weak D call TRBD2 (6 bases). This CDR3 is 13 amino acids long. Looked up from germline, CDR1 is SQVTM and CDR2 is ANQGSEA. The ends were cut back, 5 bases at V and 5 bases at J, with 15 bases in the middle. The DNA for the CDR3 is TGCAGCGTTCCGCAGGGCGGGAAGGAGACCCAGTACTTC. Translating gives CSVPQGGKETQYF.

The chain couples TRBV6-1 to TRBJ2-7; TRBD1 matches 8 bases. The J segment lost 4 bases and the V segment lost 1 base, leaving 6 bases of the junction unmatched. This CDR3 is 15 amino acids long. In germline, CDR1 is MNHNS, CDR2 SASEGT. The CDR3: CASSEVAGGRYEQYF. The DNA of the CDR3 is TGTGCCAGCAGTGAAGTGGCAGGGGGCAGGTACGAGCAGTACTTC.

The chain combines TRBV6-5 with TRBJ1-1, with a weak D call TRBD1 (5 bases). V was shortened by 4 bases and J by 6 bases, with 12 bases between the two germline ends. Germline V gene data show CDR1 as MNHEY and CDR2 as SVGAGI. This CDR3 comprises 13 residues. The chain's CDR3 is CASSLLQGSEAFF. Written as DNA, the CDR3 is TGTGCCAGCAGTTTACTCCAGGGTTCTGAAGCTTTCTTT.

V is TRBV6-5 and J is TRBJ2-5, with 12 bases aligning to TRBD2. Germline V gene lookup returns CDR1 MNHEY and CDR2 SVGAGI. This CDR3 has 15 amino acids. V lost 6 bases, J lost 7 bases, and 9 bases stayed unmatched. The CDR3 nucleotides read TGTGCCAGCAGACCGACTAGCGGGAGTCGCGGGACCCAGTACTTC. Amino acid sequence: CASRPTSGSRGTQYF.

The chain combines TRBV18 with TRBJ1-1; D remains unclear. The CDR3 is 14 amino acids. The germline CDR1 and CDR2 sequences are KGHSH and LQKENI. Trimming pared 3 bases from V and 0 bases from J, leaving 8 bases between. CDR3 in amino acids: CASSPSVMNTEAFF. In DNA, the CDR3 is TGTGCCAGCTCACCCTCCGTCATGAACACTGAAGCTTTCTTT.

To note about this clone: The same CDR3 arises from other DNA sequences in this sample as well. This CDR3 reads CASSLYSYEQYF. The DNA for the CDR3 is TGTGCCAGCAGCTTATACTCCTACGAGCAGTACTTC. This chain uses TRBV11-2 with TRBJ2-7; D ambiguous. This CDR3 is built from 12 residues. V dropped 2 bases and J dropped 0 bases, with 2 bases sitting between them. Germline V CDR1 and CDR2: SGHAT, FQNNGV. Supplemented by reference TRBV11-2 and TRBJ2-7, the full variable domain reads EAGVAQSPRYKIIEKRQSVAFWCNPISGHATLYWYQQILGQGPKLLIQFQNNGVVDDSQLPKDRFSAERLKGVDSTLKIQPAKLEDSAVYLCASSLYSYEQYFGPGTRLTVT.

V gene TRBV6-1 combines with J gene TRBJ2-7, with TRBD2 identical over 7 bases. CDR1 and CDR2 (germline): MNHNS, SASEGT. The ends lost 7 bases at V and 4 bases at J; junction bases unmatched: 13. This CDR3 is built from 15 residues. As DNA, the CDR3 is TGTGCCAGCACCACTGGACTAGTCGGGACTTACGAGCAGTACTTC. It is translated as CASTTGLVGTYEQYF.

The chain is built from TRBV5-1 and TRBJ2-7; TRBD2 matches at 14 bases. CDR1 and CDR2 from the germline V gene are SGHRS and YFSETQ. The CDR3 runs to 20 residues. Trimming removed 4 bases from V and 4 bases from J; junction bases left unmatched: 19. The CDR3 DNA follows: TGCGCCAGCAGCACACCAGCGACTAGCGGGAGGGCCCCTCACCCTTACGAGCAGTACTTC. Translated: CASSTPATSGRAPHPYEQYF.

V gene TRBV7-9 combines with J gene TRBJ2-7; D is unclear. Germline V gives CDR1 SEHNR, CDR2 FQNEAQ (reference sequence). The V gene lost 1 base and the J gene lost 0 bases, with 4 bases spanning the gap. The CDR3 is made up of 13 amino acids. CDR3 nucleotides: TGTGCCAGCAGCTTAGGCATCTCCTACGAGCAGTACTTC. Its protein is CASSLGISYEQYF.

With respect to this clone: Different DNA sequences within this sample yield the same CDR3. This CDR3 is CASSEAGNQPQHF. The CDR3 nucleotides are TGTGCCAGCAGTGAGGCGGGAAATCAGCCCCAGCATTTT. The chain employs TRBV2 and TRBJ1-5; no clear D gene. The CDR3 sequence is 13 residues long. Deletions cut 3 bases from V and 4 bases from J, with 7 bases between. From germline, CDR1 is SNHLY and CDR2 FYNNEI. Using reference TRBV2 and TRBJ1-5 for the parts outside the CDR3, the full variable domain is EPEVTQTPSHQVTQMGQEVILRCVPISNHLYFYWYRQILGQKVEFLVSFYNNEISEKSEIFDDQFSVERPDGSNFTLKIRSTKLEDSAMYFCASSEAGNQPQHFGDGTRLSIL.

This rearrangement joins TRBV18 to TRBJ2-4; possible D gene TRBD1, 6 bases. The CDR3 is 14 amino acids. In germline, CDR1 is KGHSH, CDR2 LQKENI. Trimming removed 5 bases at V and 6 bases at J, with 14 bases between. The CDR3 loop reads CASSAGAEVNIQYF. CDR3 bases: TGTGCCAGCTCAGCAGGGGCAGAAGTAAACATTCAGTACTTC.

The rearrangement links TRBV7-8 to TRBJ2-1, with 8 positions matching TRBD2. V gave up 1 base and J gave up 2 bases; unmatched junction bases: 4. CDR1 and CDR2 from the germline V gene are SGHVS and FQNEAQ. The CDR3 length is 16 residues. The CDR3 region is CASSLEPAGAYNEQFF. The CDR3 DNA follows: TGTGCCAGCAGCTTAGAACCAGCGGGGGCCTACAATGAGCAGTTCTTC.

The chain has TRBV29-1 and TRBJ2-2, with TRBD2 matching 12 bases. The CDR3 totals 16 residues. The trim removed 7 bases at V and 5 bases at J, leaving 11 bases unmatched. Germline V gene data show CDR1 as SQVTM and CDR2 as ANQGSEA. CDR3 in DNA: TGCAGCGCCGAACGGACTAGCGGGACGGGGACCGGGGAGCTGTTTTTT. Translation gives CSAERTSGTGTGELFF.

The gene calls are TRBV2 and TRBJ1-5; possible D gene TRBD1, 5 bases. Looked up from germline, CDR1 is SNHLY and CDR2 is FYNNEI. The CDR3 extends over 14 amino acids. V was trimmed by 6 bases and J by 1 base, leaving 10 bases between them. The CDR3 nucleotides are TGTGCCAGCAGCTTAGGGACGAGCAATCAGCCCCAGCATTTT. As protein: CASSLGTSNQPQHF.

This chain links TRBV10-1 with TRBJ2-7, with 8 bases aligning to TRBD2. CDR1 WNHNN and CDR2 SYGVQD come from the germline V gene (reference sequence). The CDR3 sequence is 15 residues long. V lost 3 bases and J lost 5; bases outside the gene matches: 9. CDR3 residues: CASSDQRLAFNEQYF. CDR3 in DNA: TGCGCCAGCAGTGATCAGAGACTAGCGTTCAACGAGCAGTACTTC.

The chain combines TRBV4-1 with TRBJ1-2, with a tentative D call TRBD1 (5 bases). The CDR3 sequence is 15 residues long. V was trimmed by 0 bases and J by 4 bases, leaving 12 bases between them. CDR1 is MGHRA and CDR2 is YSYEKL in the germline V gene. As DNA, the CDR3 is TGCGCCAGCAGCCAAGATCCCCCAGGGACCTATGGCTACACCTTC. Translating it yields CASSQDPPGTYGYTF.

About this clone: This specimen includes other DNA sequences encoding the same CDR3. The chain joins TRBV5-1 to TRBJ1-5; TRBD1 might be the D (6 bases). V was trimmed by 0 bases and J by 2 bases, leaving 9 bases between them. The CDR3 has 15 amino acids. CDR1 and CDR2 (germline): SGHRS, YFSETQ. The CDR3 reads CASSLETGGNQPQHF. The DNA for the CDR3 is TGCGCCAGCAGCTTGGAGACAGGAGGCAATCAGCCCCAGCATTTT.

The chain combines TRBV7-6 with TRBJ2-2; TRBD2 matches 8 bases. This CDR3 is built from 16 residues. Trimming took 0 bases from V and 8 from J; bases not matched to a gene: 8. Germline V lookup: CDR1 SGHVS, CDR2 FNYEAQ. In DNA, the CDR3 is TGTGCCAGCAGCTTAGCGCCAGCGGGAGTGGAAGGGGAGCTGTTTTTT. Protein product: CASSLAPAGVEGELFF.

Written as DNA, the CDR3 is TGTGCCTGGAGTCCTCTCCCAGCAGGACCAGCCAAAAACATTCAGTACTTC. This encodes CAWSPLPAGPAKNIQYF. J is TRBJ2-4 and V is TRBV30; D is unresolved. Trimming shortened V by 2 bases and J by 0 bases, and 17 bases separated the two germline ends. This CDR3 is 17 amino acids long. CDR1 GTSNPN and CDR2 SVGIG come from the germline V gene (reference sequence).

This chain connects TRBV10-1 to TRBJ1-2; 7 positions agree with TRBD1. This CDR3 comprises 12 residues. CDR1 is WNHNN and CDR2 is SYGVQD in the germline V gene (reference sequence). The trim removed 10 bases at V and 7 bases at J, leaving 9 bases unmatched. The CDR3 nucleotides are TGCGCCACTCTAGACAGGGATTCTGGCTACACCTTC. This sequence encodes CATLDRDSGYTF.